These T cell receptor beta chains were read from a single sample in a study of Tregs in tolerant kidney transplant recipients. The repertoire was sequenced with immunoSEQ multiplex PCR; TCRdb's copy has only in-frame clones and lacks some. The sample has tens of thousands of clones, roughly 90% seen once. The specimen was CD4+ T cells from blood (PBMCs), collected 24 months after the transplant. Every receptor here comes from a human patient who received a combined kidney and bone marrow transplant. A subset of T cells may come from the graft donor. Both conserved end residues are part of each CDR3. The D gene is left open where the match is weak. Size is stated for part of the rows, as once, few or many counts, or as a class when the clone is expanded.

TRBJ2-1 NA TRBV7-3 TRBD1 TGTGCCAGCAGCCCGGGAACAGGGGGCGTTAATGAGCAGTTCTTC CASSPGTGGVNEQFF
TRBJ1-4 NA TRBV5-1 NA TGCGCCAGCAGCTCAATGGCAGGGGTGGCGGTTGAAAAACTGTTTTTT CASSSMAGVAVEKLFF
TRBJ2-1 NA TRBV5-4 NA TGTGCCAGCAGCTTGTTCGGGGTCTACAATGAGCAGTTCTTC CASSLFGVYNEQFF
TRBJ1-5 NA TRBV7-9 NA TGTGCCAGCAGCTCAACGCCAGGGCGCAATCAGCCCCAGCATTTT CASSSTPGRNQPQHF
TRBJ1-3 NA TRBV5-1 NA TGCGCCAGCAGCTCACAGACACCATTCCAGGGGAAGAGTTCTGGAAACACCATATATTTT CASSSQTPFQGKSSGNTIYF
TRBJ2-1 NA TRBV6-5 NA TGTGCCAGCAGTTACTTCATCAATGAGCAGTTCTTC CASSYFINEQFF
TRBJ2-3 NA TRBV7-2 TRBD2 TGTGCCAGCAGCGGGGGGGTTAGGGGACTAGCGGGAGGAGATACGCAGTATTTT CASSGGVRGLAGGDTQYF
TRBJ2-4 NA TRBV2 TRBD2 TGTGCCAGCAGTGAACGACTAGCCCTAGCCAAAAACATTCAGTACTTC CASSERLALAKNIQYF
TRBJ1-5 NA TRBV27 TRBD1 TGTGCCAGCAGGGTCCAGGGGGCTGGTCGCAATCAGCCCCAGCATTTT CASRVQGAGRNQPQHF
TRBJ1-5 NA TRBV6-6 TRBD1 TGTGCCAGCAGTAGATACAGGGGGTCTCCCCAGCATTTT CASSRYRGSPQHF
TRBJ1-2 NA TRBV6-6 NA TGTGCCAGCAGTTACAACCCCCCGGGAGGGTATGGCTACACCTTC CASSYNPPGGYGYTF
TRBJ1-2 NA TRBV27 NA TGTGCCAGCAGTTTATATGCCTCCCAGGGGTATGGCTACACCTTC CASSLYASQGYGYTF
TRBJ1-3 NA TRBV6-1 TRBD1 TGTGCCAGCAGTGAACCATATCGACAGGGGGTAGGAAACACCATATATTTT CASSEPYRQGVGNTIYF
TRBJ2-3 NA TRBV11-2 TRBD2 TGTGCCAGCAGCTTCAACTTCGGACTAGCGGGGGAAGGCACAGATACGCAGTATTTT CASSFNFGLAGEGTDTQYF
TRBJ2-1 NA TRBV7-6 TRBD2 TGTGCCAGCAGCTTCAAGCTAGCGGGGGGGCCTGAGCAGTTCTTC CASSFKLAGGPEQFF
TRBJ2-7 NA TRBV11-3 NA TGTGCCAGCAGCTTTCAGGGTAGTACTTACTCCTACGAGCAGTACTTC CASSFQGSTYSYEQYF
TRBJ1-6 once TRBV30 NA TGTGCCTGGAGTCCACACCGGGGATCAGCAAATTCACCCCTCCACTTT CAWSPHRGSANSPLHF